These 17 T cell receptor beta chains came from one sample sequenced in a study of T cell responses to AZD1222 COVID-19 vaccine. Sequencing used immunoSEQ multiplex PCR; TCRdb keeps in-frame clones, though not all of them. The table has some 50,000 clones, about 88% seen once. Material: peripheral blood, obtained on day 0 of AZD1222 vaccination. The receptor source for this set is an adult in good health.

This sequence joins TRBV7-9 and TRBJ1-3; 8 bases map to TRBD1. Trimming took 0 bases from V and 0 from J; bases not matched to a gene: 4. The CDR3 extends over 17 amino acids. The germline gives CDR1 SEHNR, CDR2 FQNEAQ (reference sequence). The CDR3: CASSLAGTGYSGNTIYF. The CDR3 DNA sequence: TGTGCCAGCAGCTTAGCGGGGACAGGCTACTCTGGAAACACCATATATTTT.

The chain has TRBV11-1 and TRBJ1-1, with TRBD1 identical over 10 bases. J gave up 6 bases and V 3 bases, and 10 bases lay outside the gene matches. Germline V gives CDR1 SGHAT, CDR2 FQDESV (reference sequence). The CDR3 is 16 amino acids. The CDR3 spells CASSFARDRGFPEAFF. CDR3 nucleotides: TGTGCCAGCAGCTTCGCCCGGGACAGGGGATTTCCTGAAGCTTTCTTT. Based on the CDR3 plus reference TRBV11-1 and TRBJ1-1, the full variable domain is EAEVAQSPRYKITEKSQAVAFWCDPISGHATLYWYRQILGQGPELLVQFQDESVVDDSQLPKDRFSAERLKGVDSTLKIQPAELGDSAMYLCASSFARDRGFPEAFFGQGTRLTVV.

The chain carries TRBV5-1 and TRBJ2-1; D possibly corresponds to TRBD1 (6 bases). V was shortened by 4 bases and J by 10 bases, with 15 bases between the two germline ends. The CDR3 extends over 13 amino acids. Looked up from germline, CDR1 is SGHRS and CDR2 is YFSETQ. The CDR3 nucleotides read TGCGCCAGCAGCCCAGGGGCGGAGGACGAGCAGTTCTTC. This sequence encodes CASSPGAEDEQFF.

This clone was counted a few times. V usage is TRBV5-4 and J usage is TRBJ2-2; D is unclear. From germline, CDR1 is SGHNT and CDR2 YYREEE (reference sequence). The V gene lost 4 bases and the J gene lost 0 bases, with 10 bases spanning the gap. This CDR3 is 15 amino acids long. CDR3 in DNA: TGTGCCAGCAGCCCGGGCAGGTCGAACACCGGGGAGCTGTTTTTT. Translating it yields CASSPGRSNTGELFF.

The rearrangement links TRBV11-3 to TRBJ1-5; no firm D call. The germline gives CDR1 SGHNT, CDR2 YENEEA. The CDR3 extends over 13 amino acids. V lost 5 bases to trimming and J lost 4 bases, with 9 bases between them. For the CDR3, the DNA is TGTGCCAGCAGCCCGGGCCCGAATCAGCCCCAGCATTTT. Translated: CASSPGPNQPQHF.

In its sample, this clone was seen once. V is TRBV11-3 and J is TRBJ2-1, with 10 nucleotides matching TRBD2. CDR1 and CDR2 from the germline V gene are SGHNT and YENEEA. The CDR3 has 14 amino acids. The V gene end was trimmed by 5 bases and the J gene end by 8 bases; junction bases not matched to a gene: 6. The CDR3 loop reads CASSVAGGIDEQFF. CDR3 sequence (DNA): TGTGCCAGCAGCGTAGCGGGAGGAATCGATGAGCAGTTCTTC.

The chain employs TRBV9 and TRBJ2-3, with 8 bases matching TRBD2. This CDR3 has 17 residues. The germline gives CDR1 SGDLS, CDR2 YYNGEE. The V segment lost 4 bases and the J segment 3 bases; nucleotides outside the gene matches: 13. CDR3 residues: CASSPPSPGGITDTQYF. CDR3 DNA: TGTGCCAGCAGCCCCCCTTCTCCGGGAGGGATAACAGATACGCAGTATTTT.

This chain's CDR3 is CAWRGSAGNTIYF. CDR3 nucleotide sequence: TGTGCCTGGCGCGGAAGTGCTGGAAACACCATATATTTT. The chain is built from TRBV30 and TRBJ1-3; the D is unclear. This CDR3 has 13 amino acids. The V end lost 5 bases, the J end lost 2 bases, and 10 bases lay between the germline ends. Looked up from germline, CDR1 is GTSNPN and CDR2 is SVGIG (reference sequence).

The DNA for the CDR3 is TGTGCCAGCAGCTGGAGGGAGGGCCGCTACGAGCAGTACTTC. It yields the protein CASSWREGRYEQYF. V and J are TRBV6-2 or TRBV6-3 and TRBJ2-7; 7 bases fit TRBD2. Per germline, CDR1 MNHEY and CDR2 SVGEGT. V was clipped by 6 bases and J by 3 bases; unmatched bases: 8. The CDR3 covers 14 residues.

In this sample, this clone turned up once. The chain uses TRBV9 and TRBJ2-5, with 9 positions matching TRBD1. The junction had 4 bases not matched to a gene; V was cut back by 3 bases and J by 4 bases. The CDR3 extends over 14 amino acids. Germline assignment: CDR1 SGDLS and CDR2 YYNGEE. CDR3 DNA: TGTGCCAGCAGCGCTGCGACAGGGGGAGAGACCCAGTACTTC. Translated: CASSAATGGETQYF.

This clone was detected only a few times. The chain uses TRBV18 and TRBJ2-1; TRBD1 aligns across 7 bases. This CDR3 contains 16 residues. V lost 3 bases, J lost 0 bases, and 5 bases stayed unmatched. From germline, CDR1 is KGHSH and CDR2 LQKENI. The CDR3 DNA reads TGTGCCAGCTCACCGGGACAGATCGACTCCTACAATGAGCAGTTCTTC. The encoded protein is CASSPGQIDSYNEQFF.

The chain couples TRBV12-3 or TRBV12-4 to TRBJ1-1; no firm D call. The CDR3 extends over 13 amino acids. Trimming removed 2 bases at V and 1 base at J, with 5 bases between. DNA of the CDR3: TGTGCCAGCAGTTTAAAGGAGAACACTGAAGCTTTCTTT. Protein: CASSLKENTEAFF.

CDR3 residues: CASSQGAGNQPQHF. As DNA, the CDR3 is TGCGCCAGCAGCCAAGGGGCAGGGAATCAGCCCCAGCATTTT. The V call is TRBV4-1, the J call TRBJ1-5; TRBD1 might be the D (5 bases). V was cut by 1 base and J by 4 bases, with 8 bases left in between. The CDR3 runs 14 residues. Germline lookup yields CDR1 MGHRA and CDR2 YSYEKL.

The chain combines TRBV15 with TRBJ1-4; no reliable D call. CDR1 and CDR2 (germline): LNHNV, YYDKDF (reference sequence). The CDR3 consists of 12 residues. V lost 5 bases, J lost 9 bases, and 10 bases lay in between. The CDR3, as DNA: TGTGCCACCAGCGGCCCCGGGCAAAAACTGTTTTTT. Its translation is CATSGPGQKLFF.

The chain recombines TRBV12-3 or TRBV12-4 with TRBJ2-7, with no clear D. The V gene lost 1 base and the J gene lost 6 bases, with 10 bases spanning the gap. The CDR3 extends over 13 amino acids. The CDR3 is CASSLDQSSEQYF. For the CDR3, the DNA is TGTGCCAGCAGTTTAGATCAGTCATCCGAGCAGTACTTC.

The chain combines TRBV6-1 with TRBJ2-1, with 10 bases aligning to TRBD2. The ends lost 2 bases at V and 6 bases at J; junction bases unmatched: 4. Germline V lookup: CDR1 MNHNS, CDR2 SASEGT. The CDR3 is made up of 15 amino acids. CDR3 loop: CASSERASGSNEQFF. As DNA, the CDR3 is TGTGCCAGCAGTGAACGGGCTAGCGGGAGCAATGAGCAGTTCTTC.

The CDR3 region is CASSSGREQPQHF. In DNA form, the CDR3 reads TGTGCCAGCAGTTCGGGTAGGGAACAGCCCCAGCATTTT. The chain recombines TRBV6-5 with TRBJ1-5; no clear D. CDR1 and CDR2 from the germline V gene are MNHEY and SVGAGI. Trimming pared 4 bases from V and 7 bases from J, leaving 11 bases between. The CDR3 contains 13 residues.